Following are 2 T cell receptor beta chains from one sample sequenced in a study of Ad26.COV2.S vaccination and SARS-CoV-2 variants. Using immunoSEQ multiplex PCR, the repertoire was profiled, and TCRdb retains in-frame clones only, with some absent. The sample includes over 400,000 clones, roughly 89% seen only once; the top ten take about 2.7%. The treatment here: 19 received Ad26.COV2.S at low or high dose, single or two shots; roughly five received placebo; per-sample allocation not given. Day 63 after the first injection of vaccine or placebo was the sampling time. This specimen was peripheral blood, taken in a trial of Ad26.COV2.S vaccine versus placebo. These receptors originate from a person aged 18-65 years who received the Ad26.COV2.S COVID-19 vaccine or a placebo.

The chain has TRBV18 and TRBJ1-3; D unresolved. The V end lost 3 bases, the J end lost 0 bases, and 9 bases lay between the germline ends. CDR1 is KGHSH and CDR2 is LQKENI in the germline V gene. The CDR3 runs to 15 residues. The CDR3 here is CASSPWRDSGNTIYF. CDR3 in DNA: TGTGCCAGCTCACCGTGGCGCGACTCTGGAAACACCATATATTTT.

The gene calls are TRBV5-1 and TRBJ2-7; unclear D gene. Per the germline V gene, CDR1 is SGHRS and CDR2 is YFSETQ. This CDR3 has 15 residues. V lost 4 bases, J lost 0 bases, and 14 bases lay in between. The CDR3 is CASSLSISSSYEQYF. DNA for the CDR3: TGCGCCAGCAGCCTCTCAATATCTAGCTCCTACGAGCAGTACTTC.